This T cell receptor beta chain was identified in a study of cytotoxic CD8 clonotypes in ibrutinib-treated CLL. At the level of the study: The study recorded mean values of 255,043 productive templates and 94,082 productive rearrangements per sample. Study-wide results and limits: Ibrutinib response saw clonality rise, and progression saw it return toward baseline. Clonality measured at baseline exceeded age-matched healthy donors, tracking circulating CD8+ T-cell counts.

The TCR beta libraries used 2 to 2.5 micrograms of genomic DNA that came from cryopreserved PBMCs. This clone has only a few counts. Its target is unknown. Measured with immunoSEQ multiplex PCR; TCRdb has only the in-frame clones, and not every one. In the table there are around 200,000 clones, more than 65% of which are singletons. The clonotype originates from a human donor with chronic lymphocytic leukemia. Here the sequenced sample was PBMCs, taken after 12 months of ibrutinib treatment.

The CDR3 DNA reads as TGTGCCAGCAGCCGCTTCACAGGGATAACTACTGGGGGCTACACCTTC. Translating it yields CASSRFTGITTGGYTF. This sequence joins TRBV7-8 and TRBJ1-2; weak D call: TRBD1 (6 bases). V lost 5 bases and J 8 bases, leaving 24 bases between the germline ends. This CDR3 region has 16 residues. Germline V CDR1 and CDR2: SGHVS, FQNEAQ.